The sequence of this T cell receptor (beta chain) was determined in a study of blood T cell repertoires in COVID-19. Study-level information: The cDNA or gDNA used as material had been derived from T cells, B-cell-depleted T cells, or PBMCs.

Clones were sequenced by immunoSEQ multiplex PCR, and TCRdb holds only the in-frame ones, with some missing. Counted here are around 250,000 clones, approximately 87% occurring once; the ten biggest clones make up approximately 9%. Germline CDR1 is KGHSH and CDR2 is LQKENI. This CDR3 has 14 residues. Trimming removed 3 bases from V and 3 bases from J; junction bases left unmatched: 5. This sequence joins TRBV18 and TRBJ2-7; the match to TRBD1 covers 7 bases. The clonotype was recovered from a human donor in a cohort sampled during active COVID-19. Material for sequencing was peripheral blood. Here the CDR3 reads CASSPPGTVYEQYF. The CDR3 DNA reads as TGTGCCAGCTCACCGCCCGGGACAGTCTACGAGCAGTACTTC.